This TCR beta chain was captured in a study of shared clonotypes between healthy human individuals. About the study: Donors had three CD4 naive, three CD4 memory, two CD8 naive and one CD8 memory plate apiece.

TCRdb's copy holds only in-frame clones and misses some; the assay was immunoSEQ multiplex PCR. This sample has over 2 million clones, with roughly 95% found just once. The CDR3 contains 12 residues. The V gene end was trimmed by 4 bases and the J gene end by 7 bases; junction bases not matched to a gene: 1. Germline V gene data show CDR1 as SEHNR and CDR2 as FQNEAQ (reference sequence). In the naive CD8 group, cells lacked CD45RO and were positively selected for CCR7, so terminally differentiated effector memory CD45RA+ cells were left out. Study-level points and caveats: Some naive CD4 clonotypes, around 5%, turned up in common across several donors. Donor scarcity curtailed the genetic and exposure-history diversity represented herein.

About this clone: The target antigen is unknown. Additional DNA sequences in this sample encode the identical CDR3.

The V and J genes are TRBV7-9 and TRBJ2-1; 7 positions match TRBD2. This receptor was identified in a man between 18 and 35 years old in good health. The sample comprised naive CD8+ T cells sorted from blood. The CDR3 bases are TGTGCCAGCAGCTCTAGCGGAAATGAGCAGTTCTTC. This translates into CASSSSGNEQFF.